These 9 T cell receptor beta chains came from one sample sequenced in a study of metastatic and nonmetastatic thyroid tumors. TCRdb called clones again from the PCR reads with MiXCR. The table includes roughly 48,000 clones, more than 15% detected once. There were no patients who had received any treatment before thyroid surgery. The sample consisted of blood. These receptors all come from a female donor with papillary thyroid cancer or a benign thyroid nodule (not recorded which). Some clones in this sample may be carry-over from other donors' samples.

This clone was counted at least ten times. The rearrangement links TRBV4-2 to TRBJ2-3; D is unclear. The CDR3 spans 16 residues. The germline V gene has CDR1 LGHNA and CDR2 YNFKEQ. V dropped 4 bases and J dropped 0 bases, with 14 bases sitting between them. The CDR3 nucleotides are TGTGCCAGCAGCCCGAGTTTGGAGCTAAGCACAGATACGCAGTATTTT. This sequence encodes CASSPSLELSTDTQYF.

This clone was detected many times. The rearrangement uses TRBV28 and TRBJ2-7; D is undetermined. V lost 3 bases and J lost 5, with 8 bases in between. From germline, CDR1 is MDHEN and CDR2 SYDVKM. This CDR3 contains 12 residues. The CDR3 nucleotides are TGTGCCAGCAGTTTGATTGGTGACGAGCAGTACTTC. It yields the protein CASSLIGDEQYF.

Many counts were recorded for this clone. This chain joins TRBV9 and TRBJ2-1, with no clear D. The CDR3 totals 14 residues. Trimming left V 0 bases short and J 7 bases short, with 11 bases between. Per germline, CDR1 SGDLS and CDR2 YYNGEE. The CDR3 sequence is CASSVGGTGNEQFF. DNA for the CDR3: TGTGCCAGCAGCGTAGGAGGTACCGGAAATGAGCAGTTCTTC. Looking up the rest from reference TRBV9 and TRBJ2-1 gives the full variable domain: DSGVTQTPKHLITATGQRVTLRCSPRSGDLSVYWYQQSLDQGLQFLIQYYNGEERAKGNILERFSAQQFPDLHSELNLSSLELGDSALYFCASSVGGTGNEQFFGPGTRLTVL.

This clone was counted ten times or more. The chain links TRBV27 to TRBJ2-3; 8 bases map to TRBD1. Germline V gives CDR1 MNHEY, CDR2 SMNVEV (reference sequence). V lost 6 bases and J lost 0; bases outside the gene matches: 2. The CDR3 runs to 14 residues. The chain's CDR3 is CASRRQGSTDTQYF. Here the CDR3 DNA reads TGTGCCAGCAGAAGACAGGGGAGCACAGATACGCAGTATTTT.

This chain joins TRBV30 and TRBJ2-7; D uncertain. Germline lookup yields CDR1 GTSNPN and CDR2 SVGIG (reference sequence). This CDR3 is built from 13 residues. The V end lost 2 bases, the J end lost 1 base, and 9 bases lay between the germline ends. CDR3 sequence reads: CAWSSVRSYEQYF. In nucleotides, the CDR3 is TGTGCCTGGAGTAGTGTGAGGTCCTACGAGCAGTACTTC.

In its sample, this clone was seen many times. This chain links TRBV24-1 with TRBJ2-5; 8 bases line up with TRBD1. V gave up 2 bases and J gave up 4 bases; unmatched junction bases: 8. The CDR3 length is 16 residues. Germline CDR1 KGHDR, CDR2 SFDVKD. The DNA for the CDR3 is TGTGCCACCAGTGATTATCGCAGGGGGCGTCCAGAGACCCAGTACTTC. As protein: CATSDYRRGRPETQYF.

V is TRBV4-1 and J is TRBJ2-7, with 7 bases matching TRBD1. With V trimmed by 0 bases and J by 6 bases, 14 bases remained unmatched. CDR1 and CDR2 (germline): MGHRA, YSYEKL. The CDR3 runs to 17 residues. Here the CDR3 reads CASSQDHPALTGSEQYF. CDR3 bases: TGCGCCAGCAGCCAAGACCACCCAGCCCTGACAGGGAGCGAGCAGTACTTC.

This clone came up a few times. The CDR3 carries no conserved terminal phenylalanine or tryptophan, so it likely arises from a read error. The chain couples TRBV15 to TRBJ1-5, with D unresolved. CDR3 length: 13 amino acids. Trimming pared 4 bases from V and 0 bases from J, leaving 4 bases between. Germline assignment: CDR1 LNHNV and CDR2 YYDKDF (reference sequence). For the CDR3, the DNA is TGTGCCACCAGCACAGATAGCAATCAGCCCCAGCATCTT. Amino acids: CATSTDSNQPQHL.

This clone was seen repeatedly, ten times or more. This sequence joins TRBV20-1 and TRBJ2-7, with D maybe TRBD2 (5 bases). CDR1 DFQATT and CDR2 SNEGSKA come from the germline V gene (reference sequence). Trimming took 3 bases from V and 6 from J, leaving 15 bases between them. This CDR3 is built from 13 residues. CDR3 nucleotide sequence: TGCAGTGCTAGGGACTTCTTATGGGGCGAGCAGTACTTC. Protein sequence: CSARDFLWGEQYF.